The source of this T cell receptor (beta chain) is a study of identifying expanded T cells in peripheral blood. Study-wide findings and caveats: Differentially abundant clones: around 1.2 between replicates, roughly 16 at around 15 days, 18 to 20 at four. Roughly two-week clone count variance significantly increased as total template count grew.

Remarks on this clone: Its antigen is still unknown.

No infections or other immune events were documented during collection. The trim removed 1 base at V and 7 bases at J, leaving 3 bases unmatched. Germline lookup yields CDR1 SQVTM and CDR2 ANQGSEA. CDR3 length: 13 residues. Assay used: immunoSEQ multiplex PCR; TCRdb lists only in-frame clones, some missing. The sample holds around 63,000 clones, around 87% seen once. This chain joins TRBV29-1 and TRBJ2-2; TRBD1 matches at 7 bases. This TCR came from a person aged 18 to 70 in good health. The sample comprised blood. CDR3 DNA: TGCAGCGTTGAAGTACAGGGGTTCGGGGAGCTGTTTTTT. Translation gives CSVEVQGFGELFF.